This TCR beta chain was captured in a study of shared clonotypes between healthy human individuals. The overall study: Three plates each covered CD4 naive and memory; CD8 naive two, CD8 memory one. Regarding the study as a whole: Sequencing of the sorted subsets was shown by rarefaction to be incomplete despite large depth. Generation probabilities of non-shared clonotypes were lower (relative to those shared by all four donors).

Assay runs were performed at deep level. Sequencing was performed with immunoSEQ multiplex PCR; in TCRdb, only in-frame clones are kept and a portion is missing. Of approximately 980,000 clones in the sample, around three quarters are singletons; the top ten hold approximately 1.5%. A remark on this clone: Its antigen is still unknown.

The germline V and J ends were trimmed by 3 bases and 3 bases, with 15 bases remaining between them. Germline CDR1 is KGHSH and CDR2 is LQKENI. The CDR3 covers 16 residues. The chain uses TRBV18 and TRBJ2-1, with D tentatively TRBD1 or TRBD2 (6 bases each). The specimen was memory CD4+ T cells sorted from blood. Subset here: CD45RA-negative fraction. This TCR derives from a man younger than 30 in good health. Here the CDR3 DNA reads TGTGCCAGCTCACCCGGTCGGGGGCCGAACTACAATGAGCAGTTCTTC. Its protein product is CASSPGRGPNYNEQFF.